The T cell receptor beta chain described here comes from a study of blood T cell repertoires in COVID-19. The age range of participants was 18 to 89 years, with residence in more than 20 US areas. Which cohort a participant joined came from the clinical history participants gave. Profiled with immunoSEQ multiplex PCR; TCRdb holds only in-frame clones, not every one. The sample comprises about 210,000 clones, around 86% of which are singletons, and more than 8.5% rests with the top ten. This receptor was obtained from a woman in her forties or fifties with acute COVID-19. The sequenced sample was PBMCs or T cells enriched from blood (not recorded which).

The CDR3 nucleotides are TGTGCCAGCAGCGTAGCCATGAACAGCCGTGAAGCTTTCTTT. This translates into CASSVAMNSREAFF. The chain recombines TRBV9 with TRBJ1-1; no clear D. The CDR3 has 14 amino acids. CDR1 and CDR2 (germline): SGDLS, YYNGEE. Trimming shortened V by 0 bases and J by 7 bases, and 13 bases separated the two germline ends.